This TCR beta chain was obtained from a study of spatial heterogeneity in lung cancer. Across the whole study: Researchers sequenced follow-up PBMC samples if they had them, and these came a median of roughly two years after resection. Study-level points and caveats: Among blood samples, ubiquitous expanded tumor TCRs appeared more at resection than at follow-up.

Time point reported: blood at routine non-recurrence follow-up after resection. Whole RNA from tumor, nontumor lung or frozen PBMC was sequenced unsorted. Germline lookup yields CDR1 WNHNN and CDR2 SYGVQD (reference sequence). The CDR3 contains 16 residues. V lost 2 bases and J 0 bases, leaving 12 bases between the germline ends. One entry per CDR3 protein, called by TCRdb with MiXCR from the 5' RACE reads. The sample contains about 100,000 distinct CDR3 sequences, roughly 21% of which appear only once. Worth noting for this clonotype: Antigen: not known.

Sequencing was performed on PBMCs, taken at follow-up. This sequence originates from a male donor with early-stage non-small cell lung cancer. V usage is TRBV10-1 and J usage is TRBJ2-3; D possibly matches TRBD1 or TRBD2 (6 bases each). The CDR3 coding sequence is TGCGCCAGCAGTGAGGGACGGGGGCCTAGCACAGATACGCAGTATTTT. It yields the protein CASSEGRGPSTDTQYF.